Shown below are 3 T cell receptor beta chains from a single sample sequenced in a study of patients and donors after allogeneic stem cell transplantation. TCRdb called the RT-PCR reads again in MiXCR, with one record for every CDR3 protein. The repertoire holds 90,000 to 120,000 distinct CDR3 sequences, with around 36% as singletons. Sequencing used blood, either unsorted or a sorted T cell fraction (not recorded which). These receptors were taken from a human donor who was either an allogeneic HSCT recipient or a stem cell or donor lymphocyte infusion donor (not recorded which). It is not recorded whose cells these are; they may come from a transplant donor.

The rearrangement links TRBV20-1 to TRBJ2-7, with D maybe TRBD1 (6 bases). Germline V gives CDR1 DFQATT, CDR2 SNEGSKA (reference sequence). CDR3 length: 15 residues. V was cut by 1 base and J by 0 bases, with 13 bases left in between. CDR3 region: CSARGSGTPSYEQYF. The CDR3 nucleotides read TGCAGTGCTAGAGGAAGTGGGACACCCTCCTACGAGCAGTACTTC.

The V call is TRBV27, the J call TRBJ2-7; 8 nucleotides align to TRBD2. This CDR3 contains 16 residues. Germline V gene lookup returns CDR1 MNHEY and CDR2 SMNVEV (reference sequence). V was pared by 3 bases and J by 6 bases, with 13 bases of the junction left unmatched. The CDR3 DNA follows: TGTGCCAGCAGTTTCAGAATTACTAGCGGTTGGGTCGAGCAGTACTTC. It translates to CASSFRITSGWVEQYF.

This clonotype occurred a few times. The chain combines TRBV20-1 with TRBJ2-2, with 7 bases that match TRBD2. This CDR3 spans 15 amino acids. The germline V gene encodes CDR1 DFQATT and CDR2 SNEGSKA (reference sequence). The J segment lost 0 bases and the V segment lost 1 base, leaving 2 bases of the junction unmatched. The CDR3 region has the DNA TGCAGTGCTAGAGCCAGCGGGACGAACACCGGGGAGCTGTTTTTT. Translation gives CSARASGTNTGELFF.